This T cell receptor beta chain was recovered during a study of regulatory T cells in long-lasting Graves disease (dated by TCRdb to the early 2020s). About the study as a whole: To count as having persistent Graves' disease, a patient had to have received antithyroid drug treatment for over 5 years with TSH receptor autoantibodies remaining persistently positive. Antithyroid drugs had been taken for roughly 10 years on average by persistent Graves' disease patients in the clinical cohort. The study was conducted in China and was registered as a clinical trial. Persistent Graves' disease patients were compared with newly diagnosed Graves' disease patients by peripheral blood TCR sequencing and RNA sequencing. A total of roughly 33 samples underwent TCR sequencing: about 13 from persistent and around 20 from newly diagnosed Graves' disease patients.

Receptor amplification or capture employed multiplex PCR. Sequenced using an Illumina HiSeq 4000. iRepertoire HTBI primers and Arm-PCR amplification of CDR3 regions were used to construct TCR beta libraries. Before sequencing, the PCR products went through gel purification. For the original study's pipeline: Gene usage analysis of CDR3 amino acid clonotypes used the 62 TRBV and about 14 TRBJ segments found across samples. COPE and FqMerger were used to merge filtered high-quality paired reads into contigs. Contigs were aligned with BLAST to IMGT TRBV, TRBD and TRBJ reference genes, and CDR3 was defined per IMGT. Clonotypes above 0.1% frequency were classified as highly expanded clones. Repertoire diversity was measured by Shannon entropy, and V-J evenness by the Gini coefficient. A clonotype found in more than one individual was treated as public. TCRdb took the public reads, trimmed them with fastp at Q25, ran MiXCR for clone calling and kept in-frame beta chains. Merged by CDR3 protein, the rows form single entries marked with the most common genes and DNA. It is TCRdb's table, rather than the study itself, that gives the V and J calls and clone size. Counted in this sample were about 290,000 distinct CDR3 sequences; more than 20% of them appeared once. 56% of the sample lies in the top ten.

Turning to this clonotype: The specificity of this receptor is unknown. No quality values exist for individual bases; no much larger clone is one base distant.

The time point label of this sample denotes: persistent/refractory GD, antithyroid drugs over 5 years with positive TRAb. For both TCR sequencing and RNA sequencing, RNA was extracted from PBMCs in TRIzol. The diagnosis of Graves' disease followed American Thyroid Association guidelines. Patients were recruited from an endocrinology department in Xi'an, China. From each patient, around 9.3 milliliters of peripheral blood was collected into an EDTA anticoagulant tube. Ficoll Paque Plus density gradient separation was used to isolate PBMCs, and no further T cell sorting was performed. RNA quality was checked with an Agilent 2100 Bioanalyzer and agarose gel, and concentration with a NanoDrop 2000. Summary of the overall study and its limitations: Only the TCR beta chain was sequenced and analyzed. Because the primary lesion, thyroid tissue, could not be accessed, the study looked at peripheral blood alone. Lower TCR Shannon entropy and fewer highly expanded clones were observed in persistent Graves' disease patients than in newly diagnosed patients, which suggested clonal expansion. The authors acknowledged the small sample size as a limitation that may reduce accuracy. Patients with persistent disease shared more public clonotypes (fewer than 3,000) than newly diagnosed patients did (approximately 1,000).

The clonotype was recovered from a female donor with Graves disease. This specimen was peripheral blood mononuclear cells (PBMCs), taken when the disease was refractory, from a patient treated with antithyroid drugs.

The nucleotide sequence reads as follows: TGTGCCAGCAGACCCGGACAGATTAATCAGCCCCAGCATTTT. It codes for CASRPGQINQPQHF. The sequence joins TRBV6-1 to TRBJ1-5; a weak D assignment points to TRBD1 (6 bases agree). The CDR3 runs 14 amino acids, cysteine and phenylalanine included. Only the CDR3 region is kept as DNA, spanning 42 bases read in frame from base 1. CDR1 MNHNS and CDR2 SASEGT were looked up in the germline V gene. Relative to germline, V is 6 bases shorter and J is 4 bases shorter, with 13 bases between their ends.